This T cell receptor beta chain was obtained from a study of blood T cell repertoires in COVID-19. This clone was counted only a few times. Repertoires were generated with immunoSEQ multiplex PCR, while TCRdb's copy carries only in-frame clones and drops some. The sample records approximately 300,000 clones, roughly 89% being singletons. Per the germline V gene, CDR1 is LGHDT and CDR2 is YNNKEL (reference sequence). The CDR3 is made up of 13 amino acids. V dropped 4 bases and J dropped 4; count of bases not matched to a gene: 1. The chain joins TRBV3-1 (or the pseudogene TRBV3-2) to TRBJ2-7, with 10 bases lining up with TRBD1. The sequence was obtained from a woman aged 25 to 39 with COVID-19, enrolled during active disease. Sequenced material: peripheral blood. CDR3 DNA sequence: TGTGCCAGCAGCCGGGGACAGGGGTACGAGCAGTACTTC. It is translated as CASSRGQGYEQYF.